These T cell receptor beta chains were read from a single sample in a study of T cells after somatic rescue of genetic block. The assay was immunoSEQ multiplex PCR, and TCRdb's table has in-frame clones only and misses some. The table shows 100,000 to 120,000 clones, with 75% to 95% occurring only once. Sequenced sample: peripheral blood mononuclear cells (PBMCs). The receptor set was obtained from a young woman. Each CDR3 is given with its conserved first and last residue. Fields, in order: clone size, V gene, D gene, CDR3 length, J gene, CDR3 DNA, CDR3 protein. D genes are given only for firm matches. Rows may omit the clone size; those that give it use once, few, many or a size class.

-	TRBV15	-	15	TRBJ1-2	TGTGCCACCAGCAGGACGACAGGACCTAACTATGGCTACACCTTC	CATSRTTGPNYGYTF
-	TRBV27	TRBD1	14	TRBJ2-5	TGTGCCAGCAGTCCCCTAGGGGGCTGGGAGACCCAGTACTTC	CASSPLGGWETQYF
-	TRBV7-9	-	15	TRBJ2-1	TGTGCCAGCAGCTTAGCGGGGGCCGCCTACAATGAGCAGTTCTTC	CASSLAGAAYNEQFF
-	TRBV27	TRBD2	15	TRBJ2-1	TGTGCCAGCAGCCGCGGGACTAGCGGGGCGGGTGAGCAGTTCTTC	CASSRGTSGAGEQFF
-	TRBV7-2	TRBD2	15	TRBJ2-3	TGTGCCAGCAGCTTAGGGGCGGGGGGCACAGATACGCAGTATTTT	CASSLGAGGTDTQYF
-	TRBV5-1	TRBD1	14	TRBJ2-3	TGCGCCAGCAGCTCGCCACAGGGGGGAGATACGCAGTATTTT	CASSSPQGGDTQYF
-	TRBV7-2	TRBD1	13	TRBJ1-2	TGTGCCAGCAGCCCCGGGACAGAATATGGCTACACCTTC	CASSPGTEYGYTF
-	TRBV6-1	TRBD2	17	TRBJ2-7	TGTGCCAGCAGTGAACGGGGGCGGAGGACTAGCCTCTACGAGCAGTACTTC	CASSERGRRTSLYEQYF
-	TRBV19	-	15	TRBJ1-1	TGTGCCAGTAGTATAGATGGGGGGATGAACACTGAAGCTTTCTTT	CASSIDGGMNTEAFF
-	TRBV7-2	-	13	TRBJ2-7	TGTGCCAGCAGCGACAGGAACTCCTACGAGCAGTACTTC	CASSDRNSYEQYF
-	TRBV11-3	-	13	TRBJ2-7	TGTGCCAGCAGCTTTGGACCGACCTACGAGCAGTACTTC	CASSFGPTYEQYF
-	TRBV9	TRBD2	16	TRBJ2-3	TGTGCCAGCAGCCCTACCCTAGCGGGGGGTGGAGATACGCAGTATTTT	CASSPTLAGGGDTQYF
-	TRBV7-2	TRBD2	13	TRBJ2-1	TGTGCCAGCAGCCCCTATTCTAGCGGGGAGCAGTTCTTC	CASSPYSSGEQFF
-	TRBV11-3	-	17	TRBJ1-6	TGTGCCAGCAGCTTATCCACGAGACAGCGATACAATTCACCCCTCCACTTT	CASSLSTRQRYNSPLHF
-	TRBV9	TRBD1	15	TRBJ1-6	TGTGCCAGCAGCGTAGTGGGACAGGGTAGATCACCCCTCCACTTT	CASSVVGQGRSPLHF
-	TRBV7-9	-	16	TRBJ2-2	TGTGCCATTGGGTTCGGGGCAGGGCAGAACACCGGGGAGCTGTTTTTT	CAIGFGAGQNTGELFF
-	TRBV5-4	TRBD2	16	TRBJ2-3	TGTGCCAGCAGCCCCCGGGGGGGGGTAAGCACAGATACGCAGTATTTT	CASSPRGGVSTDTQYF
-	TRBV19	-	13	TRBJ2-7	TGTGCCAGTAGTGGGGCCCAAGGAGGGGCGCAGTACTTC	CASSGAQGGAQYF
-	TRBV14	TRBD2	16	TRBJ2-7	TGTGCCAGCAGCCAGGAACTGGGGAGGGGCTCCTACGAGCAGTACTTC	CASSQELGRGSYEQYF
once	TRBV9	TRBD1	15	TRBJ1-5	TGTGCCAGCAGCGAACAGGGGAAGGGCAATCAGCCCCAGCATTTT	CASSEQGKGNQPQHF
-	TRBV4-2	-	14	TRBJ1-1	TGTGCCAGCAGCCCGCGGCTCAGGGGCCCTGAAGCTTTCTTT	CASSPRLRGPEAFF
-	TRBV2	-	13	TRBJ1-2	TGTGCCAGCAGTGATCATGGAGCGAATGGCTACACCTTC	CASSDHGANGYTF
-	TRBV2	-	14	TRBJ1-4	TGTGCCAGCAGTGAGGTTGCAACTAATGAAAAACTGTTTTTT	CASSEVATNEKLFF
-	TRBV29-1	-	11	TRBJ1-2	TGCAGCGGTCAGGGTTCGGGTGGCTACACCTTC	CSGQGSGGYTF
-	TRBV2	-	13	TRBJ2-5	TGTGCCAGCAGTGGGACGGAGGGGGAGACCCAGTACTTC	CASSGTEGETQYF
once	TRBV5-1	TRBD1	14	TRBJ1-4	TGCGCCAGCAGCTCCCGGGACAGGGACGAAAAACTGTTTTTT	CASSSRDRDEKLFF
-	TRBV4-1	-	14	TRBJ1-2	TGCGCCAGCAGCCAAGATCCGGGGGACTATGGCTACACCTTC	CASSQDPGDYGYTF
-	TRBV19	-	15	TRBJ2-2	TGTGCCAGTAGTCACGGGGGTCGGGGCACCGGGGAGCTGTTTTTT	CASSHGGRGTGELFF
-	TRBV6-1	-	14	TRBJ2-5	TGTGCCAGCTACAGCCGGGGGGCCCAAGAGACCCAGTACTTC	CASYSRGAQETQYF
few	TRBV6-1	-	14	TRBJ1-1	TGTGCCAGCAGTGAACGGTGGGGGAACACTGAAGCTTTCTTT	CASSERWGNTEAFF
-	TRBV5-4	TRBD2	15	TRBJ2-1	TGTGCCAGCAGCCATGGACTAGCGGGGGACAATGAGCAGTTCTTC	CASSHGLAGDNEQFF
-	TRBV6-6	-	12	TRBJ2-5	TGTGCCGTCGGGAGAGCGGGAGAGACCCAGTACTTC	CAVGRAGETQYF
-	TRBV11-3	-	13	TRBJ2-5	TGTGCCAGCAGCCCAACAGGCGACAAGACCCAGTACTTC	CASSPTGDKTQYF
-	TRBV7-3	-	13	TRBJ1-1	TGTGCCAGCAGCTACAGGGTTCGGACTGAAGCTTTCTTT	CASSYRVRTEAFF
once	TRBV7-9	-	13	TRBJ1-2	TGTGCCAGCAGCCTCGGACAAGTGCTTGGCTACACCTTC	CASSLGQVLGYTF
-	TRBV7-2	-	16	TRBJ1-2	TGTGCCAGCAGCTTAAGTGAAGTGATATCTAACTATGGCTACACCTTC	CASSLSEVISNYGYTF
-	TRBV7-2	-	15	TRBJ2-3	TGTGCCGGTAGGAGGGGCGGGGAAGCAGGAGATACGCAGTATTTT	CAGRRGGEAGDTQYF
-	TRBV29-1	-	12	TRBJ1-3	TGCAGCGTTGGTCTTCAAGAGGACACCATATATTTT	CSVGLQEDTIYF
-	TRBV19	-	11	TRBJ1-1	TGTGCCAGTAGTTTATTCACTGAAGCTTTCTTT	CASSLFTEAFF
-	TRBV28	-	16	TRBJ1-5	TGTGCCAGCCATCCCCGCGGTCGTGGTGGCAATCAGCCCCAGCATTTT	CASHPRGRGGNQPQHF
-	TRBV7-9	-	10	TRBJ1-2	TGTGCCAGCAGCTTAGAGGTCTACACCTTC	CASSLEVYTF
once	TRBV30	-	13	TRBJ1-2	TGTGCCTGGGAGGGGCAGGGGCCCTATGGCTACACCTTC	CAWEGQGPYGYTF
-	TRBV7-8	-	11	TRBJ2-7	TGTGCCAGCAGCTTATTACACGAGCAGTACTTC	CASSLLHEQYF
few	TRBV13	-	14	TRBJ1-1	TGTGCCAGCAGGGGACGGACTGGGTCCACTGAAGCTTTCTTT	CASRGRTGSTEAFF
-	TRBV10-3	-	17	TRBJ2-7	TGTGCCATCAGTGCCTCTGCGACAGGCGGCACACCCTACGAGCAGTACTTC	CAISASATGGTPYEQYF
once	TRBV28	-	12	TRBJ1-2	TGTGCCAGCAGCCCCGACAGATATGGCTACACCTTC	CASSPDRYGYTF
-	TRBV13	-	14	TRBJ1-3	TGTGCCAGCAGCTTAGGGACCTCTGGAAACACCATATATTTT	CASSLGTSGNTIYF